This entry features one T cell receptor (beta chain) sequence. Study processing details: Amplification with reference gene primers provided the estimates of nucleated cell counts. Generated by immunoSEQ multiplex PCR, the TCRdb table keeps only in-frame clones and is missing some. That table supplies the V and J calls and clone size; D and trimming were determined from the DNA. The sample includes around 160,000 clones, more than 75% of them seen just once. Germline CDR1 MNHEY, CDR2 SVGAGI. The CDR3 is made up of 14 amino acids. V shed 3 bases and J shed 6 bases, with 12 bases lying between them. These data originate in a study of blood T cell repertoires in COVID-19. Background on the study: Specimens from acute and convalescent COVID-19 originated in the United States, Italy and Spain.

Sequencing was carried out using peripheral blood. This receptor was obtained from a man in his 60s with active or convalescent COVID-19. This chain links TRBV6-5 with TRBJ1-5, with a tentative D call TRBD1 (6 bases). The CDR3 bases are TGTGCCAGCAGTTATCGGGGGGGCGGTCAGCCCCAGCATTTT. It translates to CASSYRGGGQPQHF.